These 26 T cell receptor beta chains originate from one sample sequenced in a study of CD8 T cells in Susac syndrome. When the RNA was reverse transcribed, random hexamers were used with an input of about 0.5 to 1 ug. TCRdb reanalysed the immunoSEQ multiplex PCR reads using MiXCR and keeps one entry per CDR3 protein. This repertoire shows roughly 150,000 distinct CDR3 sequences, about 95% found once; its top ten account for roughly 0.16%. The specimen was CD4+ T cells from PBMCs. Every receptor here comes from a human donor with Susac syndrome.

The rearrangement joins TRBV11-1 to TRBJ1-1; 9 bases map to TRBD1. Trimming removed 5 bases from V and 11 bases from J; junction bases left unmatched: 9. Germline assignment: CDR1 SGHAT and CDR2 FQDESV (reference sequence). The CDR3 sequence is 13 residues long. The CDR3 is CASSPRDRAGAFF. CDR3 in DNA: TGTGCCAGCAGCCCGCGGGACAGGGCTGGGGCTTTCTTT.

The rearrangement joins TRBV19 to TRBJ2-1; 8 bases map to TRBD1. Germline CDR1 is LNHDA and CDR2 is SQIVND (reference sequence). The CDR3 loop spans 15 amino acids. Trimming took 8 bases from V and 5 from J; bases not matched to a gene: 11. The CDR3 DNA sequence: TGTGCCAGTCACCAGACAGGGGCGAACCACAATGAGCAGTTCTTC. Protein product: CASHQTGANHNEQFF.

About this clonotype: A junction boundary mismatches the germline segment, possibly from a read error. J is TRBJ2-2 and V is TRBV27; D is undetermined. Looked up from germline, CDR1 is MNHEY and CDR2 is SMNVEV (reference sequence). The CDR3 has 12 amino acids. DNA of the CDR3: TGTGCCAGCAGTCCCCGACAAAGGGAACTGTTTTTT. Protein product: CASSPRQRELFF.

The rearrangement uses TRBV20-1 and TRBJ1-1, with D unresolved. Trimming took off 4 bases at V and 2 bases at J, with 11 bases between the two ends. This CDR3 has 13 residues. CDR1 is DFQATT and CDR2 is SNEGSKA in the germline V gene (reference sequence). The CDR3 sequence is CSATPLINTEAFF. DNA of the CDR3: TGCAGTGCTACCCCCCTCATTAACACTGAAGCTTTCTTT.

The chain uses TRBV14 and TRBJ2-3, with 9 bases lining up with TRBD2. V gave up 4 bases and J gave up 3 bases; unmatched junction bases: 11. The CDR3 spans 17 residues. Germline loops: CDR1 SGHDN, CDR2 FVKESK. CDR3: CASSPRLAAHGTDTQYF. DNA of the CDR3: TGTGCCAGCAGCCCCAGACTAGCGGCTCACGGGACAGATACGCAGTATTTT.

The chain carries TRBV29-1 and TRBJ1-1; a weak D match, TRBD1 (6 bases). The length of the CDR3 is 13 residues. Germline-derived CDR1 and CDR2 are SQVTM and ANQGSEA. V lost 6 bases and J 5 bases, leaving 16 bases between the germline ends. The CDR3 nucleotides are TGCAGCGTCCACAGACAGGAGGGGACTGAAGCTTTCTTT. Translating gives CSVHRQEGTEAFF. The whole variable domain, remainder taken from reference TRBV29-1 and TRBJ1-1, is SAVISQKPSRDICQRGTSLTIQCQVDSQVTMMFWYRQQPGQSLTLIATANQGSEATYESGFVIDKFPISRPNLTFSTLTVSNMSPEDSSIYLCSVHRQEGTEAFFGQGTRLTVV.

The V and J genes are TRBV3-1 and TRBJ2-6, with a possible D match to TRBD2 (7 bases). Germline V gene data show CDR1 as LGHDT and CDR2 as YNNKEL (reference sequence). The CDR3 is 19 amino acids. Between the trimmed V and J ends, which lost 1 base and 0 bases, there was a span of 16 bases. This CDR3 is CASSQVQGGSHSGANVLTF. The CDR3 DNA sequence: TGTGCCAGCAGCCAAGTACAGGGAGGGAGTCACTCTGGGGCCAACGTCCTGACTTTC.

Only one count was recorded for this clonotype. This chain connects TRBV20-1 to TRBJ2-2; TRBD1 is a possible D gene (5 bases). CDR1 and CDR2 (germline): DFQATT, SNEGSKA (reference sequence). The CDR3 contains 13 residues. V lost 7 bases and J 2 bases, leaving 11 bases between the germline ends. DNA for the CDR3: TGCAGTGTTTGGACATCAAACACCGGGGAGCTGTTTTTT. This sequence encodes CSVWTSNTGELFF.

The rearrangement uses TRBV5-4 and TRBJ2-3; D might be TRBD1 or TRBD2, each matching 5 bases. The CDR3 covers 13 residues. Germline-derived CDR1 and CDR2 are SGHNT and YYREEE (reference sequence). Trimming cost V 4 bases and J 0 bases, with 6 bases left between them. CDR3 nucleotide sequence: TGTGCCAGCAGCAGGGACAGCACAGATACGCAGTATTTT. It translates to CASSRDSTDTQYF.

This chain links TRBV7-9 with TRBJ2-2; D gene unclear. The CDR3 is 14 residues long. The germline CDR1 and CDR2 sequences are SEHNR and FQNEAQ (reference sequence). V was trimmed by 3 bases and J by 1 base, leaving 6 bases between them. The CDR3 nucleotides are TGTGCCAGCAGCTTGGGAATGAACACCGGGGAGCTGTTTTTT. It encodes CASSLGMNTGELFF.

The V and J genes are TRBV21-1 and TRBJ1-5. TRBV21-1 is flagged as a pseudogene. The CDR3 consists of 15 residues. The CDR3 spells CASSMNGGHNQPQHF. CDR3 in DNA: TGTGCCAGCAGCATGAATGGCGGTCACAATCAGCCCCAGCATTTT.

V gene TRBV6-2 or TRBV6-3 combines with J gene TRBJ1-1; TRBD1 matches at 8 bases. Unmatched junction bases numbered 3, after V lost 0 bases and J lost 3 bases. Germline loops: CDR1 MNHEY, CDR2 SVGEGT. The CDR3 extends over 15 amino acids. The CDR3 sequence: CASSYSTGAYTEAFF. CDR3 DNA: TGTGCCAGCAGTTACTCGACAGGGGCCTACACTGAAGCTTTCTTT.

The chain is built from TRBV20-1 and TRBJ2-5; TRBD1 matches 9 bases. V was pared by 0 bases and J by 1 base, with 9 bases of the junction left unmatched. The CDR3 consists of 17 residues. The V gene's germline CDR1 is DFQATT and CDR2 SNEGSKA (reference sequence). In DNA, the CDR3 is TGCAGTGCTAGAGATACCGGAAACAGGGGGCCCCAAGAGACCCAGTACTTC. Translating it yields CSARDTGNRGPQETQYF.

The rearrangement joins TRBV5-4 to TRBJ2-2; no firm D call. Between the trimmed V and J ends, which lost 1 base and 1 base, there was a span of 5 bases. Germline CDR1 SGHNT, CDR2 YYREEE (reference sequence). CDR3 length: 14 residues. CDR3 loop: CASSLWRNTGELFF. For the CDR3, the DNA is TGTGCCAGCAGCTTGTGGCGGAACACCGGGGAGCTGTTTTTT.

The gene calls are TRBV5-1 and TRBJ2-2; possibly TRBD1 for D (5 bases). The V end lost 3 bases, the J end lost 1 base, and 10 bases lay between the germline ends. This CDR3 spans 15 amino acids. CDR1 SGHRS and CDR2 YFSETQ come from the germline V gene. The CDR3 here is CASSYQGLNTGELFF. The CDR3 DNA is TGCGCCAGCAGCTACCAGGGATTGAACACCGGGGAGCTGTTTTTT.

This chain uses TRBV3-1 with TRBJ1-1; 8 positions match TRBD1. Germline-derived CDR1 and CDR2 are LGHDT and YNNKEL (reference sequence). The length of the CDR3 is 14 residues. The V segment lost 2 bases and the J segment 8 bases; nucleotides outside the gene matches: 7. The DNA of the CDR3 is TGTGCCAGCAGCCAAACAGGGGGAAGGGGAGAAGCTTTCTTT. It translates to CASSQTGGRGEAFF.

The V and J genes are TRBV11-2 and TRBJ2-1; D uncertain. V lost 5 bases and J lost 7, with 9 bases in between. CDR3 length: 12 amino acids. Germline CDR1 and CDR2: SGHAT and FQNNGV. The CDR3 protein is CASSEQSNEQFF. CDR3 nucleotides: TGTGCCAGCAGCGAACAGTCAAATGAGCAGTTCTTC.

The chain is built from TRBV12-3 or TRBV12-4 and TRBJ2-1; TRBD1 or TRBD2 may be the D gene (5 bases each). Deletions cut 6 bases from V and 7 bases from J, with 13 bases between. The CDR3 length is 13 residues. CDR3 amino acids: CASSLGARNEQFF. The DNA for the CDR3 is TGTGCCAGCAGCCTCGGGGCCAGAAATGAGCAGTTCTTC.

The chain carries TRBV20-1 and TRBJ2-3, with 14 bases lining up with TRBD2. V gave up 5 bases and J gave up 4 bases; unmatched junction bases: 11. This CDR3 contains 17 residues. The germline gives CDR1 DFQATT, CDR2 SNEGSKA (reference sequence). The CDR3 coding sequence is TGCAGTGCTCCAGATAGGACTAGCGGGGGGTCTCCAGATACGCAGTATTTT. It specifies CSAPDRTSGGSPDTQYF.

The chain has TRBV7-2 and TRBJ2-1, with D possibly being TRBD1 or TRBD2 (5 bases each). V was trimmed by 7 bases and J by 5 bases, leaving 15 bases between them. Germline V gene lookup returns CDR1 SGHTA and CDR2 FQGNSA. This CDR3 has 14 amino acids. CDR3 nucleotides: TGTGCCAGCACCTGGGTAGGGACCAACAATGAGCAGTTCTTC. This gives the protein CASTWVGTNNEQFF. Using reference TRBV7-2 and TRBJ2-1 for the parts outside the CDR3, the full variable domain is GAGVSQSPSNKVTEKGKDVELRCDPISGHTALYWYRQSLGQGLEFLIYFQGNSAPDKSGLPSDRFSAERTGGSVSTLTIQRTQQEDSAVYLCASTWVGTNNEQFFGPGTRLTVL.

The rearrangement uses TRBV10-3 and TRBJ2-5; TRBD2 matches at 8 bases. The trim removed 10 bases at V and 2 bases at J, leaving 3 bases unmatched. This CDR3 has 12 residues. CDR1 and CDR2 from the germline V gene are ENHRY and SYGVKD. For the CDR3, the DNA is TGTGCCACCGTAGCGGGGCAAGAGACCCAGTACTTC. This codes for CATVAGQETQYF.

This chain connects TRBV20-1 to TRBJ2-7, with 8 positions matching TRBD1. Per germline, CDR1 DFQATT and CDR2 SNEGSKA (reference sequence). The length of the CDR3 is 15 residues. Losses at the gene ends were 2 bases for V and 2 bases for J; bases not matched to a gene: 8. CDR3 amino acids: CSARHDRGSPYEQYF. The DNA of the CDR3 is TGCAGTGCTAGACACGACAGGGGTTCGCCCTACGAGCAGTACTTC.

The chain employs TRBV10-3 and TRBJ1-2; TRBD1 might be the D (6 bases). Germline loops: CDR1 ENHRY, CDR2 SYGVKD. CDR3 length equals 14 residues. V dropped 2 bases and J dropped 7 bases, with 14 bases sitting between them. Written as DNA, the CDR3 is TGTGCCATCAGTGAGAACAGGGAGGCCCGTGGCTACACCTTC. Amino acids: CAISENREARGYTF.

This chain uses TRBV6-5 with TRBJ1-1; D might be TRBD1 (5 bases). Between the trimmed V and J ends, which lost 2 bases and 0 bases, there was a span of 7 bases. This CDR3 spans 14 amino acids. Germline CDR1 is MNHEY and CDR2 is SVGAGI. The CDR3: CASSYAGMNTEAFF. CDR3 in DNA: TGTGCCAGCAGTTACGCAGGGATGAACACTGAAGCTTTCTTT.

J is TRBJ1-2 and V is TRBV6-4; D gene unclear. Germline CDR1 reads MRHNA; CDR2 reads SNTAGT. This CDR3 comprises 12 residues. V dropped 9 bases and J dropped 6 bases, with 14 bases sitting between them. CDR3 protein: CARDRRAHGYTF. DNA of the CDR3: TGTGCCAGGGACCGGCGGGCTCATGGCTACACCTTC.

This clonotype was detected only once. The chain is built from TRBV20-1 and TRBJ1-5, with D possibly TRBD1 on 5 matching bases. V dropped 6 bases and J dropped 3 bases, with 15 bases sitting between them. The CDR3 is 14 amino acids. Germline CDR1 reads DFQATT; CDR2 reads SNEGSKA (reference sequence). The CDR3 coding sequence is TGCAGTGCAACCCTCGACAGTTCCAATCAGCCCCAGCATTTT. Encoded protein: CSATLDSSNQPQHF.